This T cell receptor (beta chain) originates from a study of blood T cell repertoires in COVID-19. The study recruited people aged 18 to 89 years across approximately 23 US areas. All recovered Cohort 3 donors got two negative PCRs, got clearance, or saw symptom resolution. The CDR3 has 17 residues. The ends were cut back, 3 bases at V and 1 base at J, with 16 bases in the middle. Per the germline V gene, CDR1 is SGDLS and CDR2 is YYNGEE. Original data processing: Amplifying reference gene primers gave estimates of nucleated cell counts. Produced via immunoSEQ multiplex PCR; TCRdb's table is partial and in-frame only. D and trimming come from the DNA, and the V and J calls and clone size come from that table. The sample holds approximately 230,000 clones; over 75% are singletons and the top ten take about 1.7%.

The source material was PBMCs or T cells enriched from blood (not recorded which). This clonotype was sampled from a man in his forties who had recovered from COVID-19. V usage is TRBV9 and J usage is TRBJ2-2; D uncertain. CDR3 bases: TGTGCCAGCAGCGCCCCCCGCCAGGCCCGGAACACCGGGGAGCTGTTTTTT. Translated: CASSAPRQARNTGELFF.